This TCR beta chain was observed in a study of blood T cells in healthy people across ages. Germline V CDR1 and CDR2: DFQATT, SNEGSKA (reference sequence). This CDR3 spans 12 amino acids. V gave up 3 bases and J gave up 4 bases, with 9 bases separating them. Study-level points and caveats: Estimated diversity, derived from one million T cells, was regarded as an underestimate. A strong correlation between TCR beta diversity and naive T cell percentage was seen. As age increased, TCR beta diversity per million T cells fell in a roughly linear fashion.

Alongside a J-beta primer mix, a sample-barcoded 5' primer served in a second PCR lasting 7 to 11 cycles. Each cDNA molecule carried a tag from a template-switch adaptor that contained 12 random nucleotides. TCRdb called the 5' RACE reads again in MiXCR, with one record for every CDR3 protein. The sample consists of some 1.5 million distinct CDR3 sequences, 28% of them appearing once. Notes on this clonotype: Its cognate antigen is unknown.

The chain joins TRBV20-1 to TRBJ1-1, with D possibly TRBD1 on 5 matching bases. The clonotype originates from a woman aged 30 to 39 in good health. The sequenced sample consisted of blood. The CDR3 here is CSASEQGTEAFF. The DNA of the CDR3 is TGCAGTGCTAGTGAGCAGGGCACTGAAGCTTTCTTT.